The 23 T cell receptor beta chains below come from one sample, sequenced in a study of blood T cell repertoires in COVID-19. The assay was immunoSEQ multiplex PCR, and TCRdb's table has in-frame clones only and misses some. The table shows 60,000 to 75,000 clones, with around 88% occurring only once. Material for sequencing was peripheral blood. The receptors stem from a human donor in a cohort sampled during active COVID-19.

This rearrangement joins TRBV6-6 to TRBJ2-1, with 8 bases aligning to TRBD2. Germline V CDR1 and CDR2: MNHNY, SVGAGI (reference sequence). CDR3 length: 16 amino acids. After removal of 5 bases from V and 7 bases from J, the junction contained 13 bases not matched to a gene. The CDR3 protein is CASSRLAGGRRNEQFF. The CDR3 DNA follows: TGTGCCAGCAGTCGACTTGCGGGGGGCCGGAGAAATGAGCAGTTCTTC.

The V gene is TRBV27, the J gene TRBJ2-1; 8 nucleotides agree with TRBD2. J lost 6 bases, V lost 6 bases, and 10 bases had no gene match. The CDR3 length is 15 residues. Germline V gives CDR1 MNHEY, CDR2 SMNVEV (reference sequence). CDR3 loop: CASRGGTSRGNEQFF. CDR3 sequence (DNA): TGTGCCAGCAGGGGGGGGACTAGTCGGGGCAATGAGCAGTTCTTC.

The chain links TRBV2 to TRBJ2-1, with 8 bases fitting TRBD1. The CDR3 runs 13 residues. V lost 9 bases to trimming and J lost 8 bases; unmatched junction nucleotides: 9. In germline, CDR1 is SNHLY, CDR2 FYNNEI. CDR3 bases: TGTGCCAGAGGGACAGGCCGTGAAGATGAGCAGTTCTTC. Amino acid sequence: CARGTGREDEQFF.

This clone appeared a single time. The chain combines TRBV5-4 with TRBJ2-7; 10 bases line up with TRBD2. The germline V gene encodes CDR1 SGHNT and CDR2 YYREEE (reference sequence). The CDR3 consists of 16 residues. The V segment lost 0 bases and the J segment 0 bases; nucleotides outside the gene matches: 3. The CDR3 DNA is TGTGCCAGCAGCTTGGCCTTAGCGGGGGGCTCCTACGAGCAGTACTTC. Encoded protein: CASSLALAGGSYEQYF.

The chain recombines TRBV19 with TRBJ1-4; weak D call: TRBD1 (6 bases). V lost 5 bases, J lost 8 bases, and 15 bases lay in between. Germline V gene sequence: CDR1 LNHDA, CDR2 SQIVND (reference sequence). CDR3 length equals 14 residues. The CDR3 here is CASSSTGSGEKLFF. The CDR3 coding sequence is TGTGCCAGTAGTTCTACAGGGTCCGGCGAAAAACTGTTTTTT.

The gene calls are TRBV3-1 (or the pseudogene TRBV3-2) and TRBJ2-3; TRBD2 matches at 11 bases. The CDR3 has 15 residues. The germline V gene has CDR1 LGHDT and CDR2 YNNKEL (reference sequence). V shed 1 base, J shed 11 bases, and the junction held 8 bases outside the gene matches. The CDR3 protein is CASSQGLAGSIWQYF. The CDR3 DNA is TGTGCCAGCAGCCAAGGACTAGCGGGGTCCATTTGGCAGTATTTT.

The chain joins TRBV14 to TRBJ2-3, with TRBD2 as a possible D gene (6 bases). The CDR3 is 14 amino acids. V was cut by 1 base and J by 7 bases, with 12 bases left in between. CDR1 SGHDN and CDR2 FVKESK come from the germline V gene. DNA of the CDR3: TGTGCCAGCAGCCAAGGCCTCGGACTATATACGCAGTATTTT. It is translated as CASSQGLGLYTQYF.

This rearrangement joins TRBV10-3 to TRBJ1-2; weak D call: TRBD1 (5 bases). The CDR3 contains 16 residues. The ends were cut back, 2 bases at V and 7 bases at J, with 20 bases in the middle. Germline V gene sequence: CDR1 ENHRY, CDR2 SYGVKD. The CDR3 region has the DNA TGTGCCATCAGTGAGGTCCGGGGGACCACTACAAGTGGCTACACCTTC. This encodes CAISEVRGTTTSGYTF.

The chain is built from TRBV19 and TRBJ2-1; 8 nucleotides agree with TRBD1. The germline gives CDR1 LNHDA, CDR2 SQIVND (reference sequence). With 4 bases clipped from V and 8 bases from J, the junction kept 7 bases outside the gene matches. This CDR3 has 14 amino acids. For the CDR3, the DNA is TGTGCCAGTAGTACCCCCGACAGGGGCGATGAGCAGTTCTTC. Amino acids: CASSTPDRGDEQFF.

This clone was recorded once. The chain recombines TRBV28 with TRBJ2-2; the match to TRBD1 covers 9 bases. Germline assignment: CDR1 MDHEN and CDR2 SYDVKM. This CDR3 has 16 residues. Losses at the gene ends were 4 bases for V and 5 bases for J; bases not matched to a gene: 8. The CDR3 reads CASSSPGTGFTGELFF. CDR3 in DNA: TGTGCCAGCAGTTCCCCCGGGACAGGGTTTACCGGGGAGCTGTTTTTT.

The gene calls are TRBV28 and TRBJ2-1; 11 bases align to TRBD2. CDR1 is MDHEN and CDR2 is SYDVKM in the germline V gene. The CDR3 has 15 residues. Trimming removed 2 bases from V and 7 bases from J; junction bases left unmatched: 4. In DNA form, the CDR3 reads TGTGCCAGCAGTTTACTGTCTAGCGGGAGGAATGAGCAGTTCTTC. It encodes CASSLLSSGRNEQFF.

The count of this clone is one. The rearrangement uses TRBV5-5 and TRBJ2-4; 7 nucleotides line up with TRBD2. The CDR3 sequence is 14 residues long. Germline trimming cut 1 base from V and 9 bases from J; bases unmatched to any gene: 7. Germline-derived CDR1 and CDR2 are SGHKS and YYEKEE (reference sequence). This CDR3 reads CASSLRGREGIQYF. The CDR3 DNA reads TGTGCCAGCAGCTTGAGAGGGAGGGAGGGCATTCAGTACTTC.

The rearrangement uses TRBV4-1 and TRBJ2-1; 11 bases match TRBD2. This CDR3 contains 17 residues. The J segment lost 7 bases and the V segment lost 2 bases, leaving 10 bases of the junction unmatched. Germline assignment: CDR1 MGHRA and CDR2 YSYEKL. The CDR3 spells CASSQSPLAGVMNEQFF. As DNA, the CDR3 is TGCGCCAGCAGCCAAAGCCCACTAGCGGGGGTGATGAATGAGCAGTTCTTC.

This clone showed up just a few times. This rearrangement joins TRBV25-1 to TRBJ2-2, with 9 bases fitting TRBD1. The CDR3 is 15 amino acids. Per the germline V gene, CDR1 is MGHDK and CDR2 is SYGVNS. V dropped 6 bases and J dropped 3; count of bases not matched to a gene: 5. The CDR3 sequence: CASRRTGVDTGELFF. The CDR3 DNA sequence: TGTGCCAGCAGAAGGACAGGGGTCGACACCGGGGAGCTGTTTTTT.

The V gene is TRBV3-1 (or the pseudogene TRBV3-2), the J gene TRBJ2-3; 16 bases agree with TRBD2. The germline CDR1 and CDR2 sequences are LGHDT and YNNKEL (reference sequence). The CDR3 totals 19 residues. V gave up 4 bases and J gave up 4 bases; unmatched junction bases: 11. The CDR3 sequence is CASSPSPGLAGGRADTQYF. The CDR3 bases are TGTGCCAGCAGCCCTAGCCCGGGACTAGCGGGGGGGCGTGCAGATACGCAGTATTTT.

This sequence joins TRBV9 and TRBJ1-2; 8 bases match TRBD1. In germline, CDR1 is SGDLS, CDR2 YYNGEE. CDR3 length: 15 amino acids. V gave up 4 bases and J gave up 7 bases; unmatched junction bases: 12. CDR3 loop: CASSLNQGALSGYTF. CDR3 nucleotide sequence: TGTGCCAGCAGCTTAAACCAGGGGGCGCTTTCTGGCTACACCTTC. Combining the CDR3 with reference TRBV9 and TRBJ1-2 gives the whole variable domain DSGVTQTPKHLITATGQRVTLRCSPRSGDLSVYWYQQSLDQGLQFLIQYYNGEERAKGNILERFSAQQFPDLHSELNLSSLELGDSALYFCASSLNQGALSGYTFGSGTRLTVV.

The CDR3 DNA reads as TGTGCCAGCAGCCCGAGGCCGGTTGGCCCAACTAATGAAAAACTGTTTTTT. This sequence encodes CASSPRPVGPTNEKLFF. The rearrangement links TRBV7-6 to TRBJ1-4; D uncertain. This CDR3 spans 17 amino acids. CDR1 SGHVS and CDR2 FNYEAQ come from the germline V gene. V was trimmed by 5 bases and J by 0 bases, leaving 16 bases between them.

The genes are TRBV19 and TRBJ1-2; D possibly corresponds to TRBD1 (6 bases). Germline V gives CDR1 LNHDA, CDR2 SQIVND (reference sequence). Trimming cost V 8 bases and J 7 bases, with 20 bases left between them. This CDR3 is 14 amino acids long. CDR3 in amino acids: CASGPGATRFGYTF. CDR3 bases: TGTGCCAGTGGACCAGGGGCTACGAGGTTTGGCTACACCTTC.

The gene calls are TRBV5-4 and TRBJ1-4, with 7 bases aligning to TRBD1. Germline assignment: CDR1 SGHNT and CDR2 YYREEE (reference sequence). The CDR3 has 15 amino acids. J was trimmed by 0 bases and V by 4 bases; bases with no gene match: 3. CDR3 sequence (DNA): TGTGCCAGCAGCGGTACAGGGGCAACTAATGAAAAACTGTTTTTT. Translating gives CASSGTGATNEKLFF. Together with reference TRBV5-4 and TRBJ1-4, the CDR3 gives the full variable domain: ETGVTQSPTHLIKTRGQQVTLRCSSQSGHNTVSWYQQALGQGPQFIFQYYREEENGRGNFPPRFSGLQFPNYSSELNVNALELDDSALYLCASSGTGATNEKLFFGSGTQLSVL.

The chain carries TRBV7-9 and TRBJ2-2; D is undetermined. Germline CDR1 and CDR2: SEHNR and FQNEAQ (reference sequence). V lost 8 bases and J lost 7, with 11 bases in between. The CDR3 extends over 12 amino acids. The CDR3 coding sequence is TGTGCCAGCGAGAGCTTTGGCGGGGAGCTGTTTTTT. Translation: CASESFGGELFF.

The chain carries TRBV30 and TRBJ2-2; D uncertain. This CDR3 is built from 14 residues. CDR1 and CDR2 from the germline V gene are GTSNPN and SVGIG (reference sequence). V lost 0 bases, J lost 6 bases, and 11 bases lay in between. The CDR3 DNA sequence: TGTGCCTGGAGTGTACCCATCAGTCCCGGGGAGCTGTTTTTT. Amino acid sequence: CAWSVPISPGELFF. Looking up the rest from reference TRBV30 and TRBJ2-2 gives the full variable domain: SQTIHQWPATLVQPVGSPLSLECTVEGTSNPNLYWYRQAAGRGLQLLFYSVGIGQISSEVPQNLSASRPQDRQFILSSKKLLLSDSGFYLCAWSVPISPGELFFGEGSRLTVL.

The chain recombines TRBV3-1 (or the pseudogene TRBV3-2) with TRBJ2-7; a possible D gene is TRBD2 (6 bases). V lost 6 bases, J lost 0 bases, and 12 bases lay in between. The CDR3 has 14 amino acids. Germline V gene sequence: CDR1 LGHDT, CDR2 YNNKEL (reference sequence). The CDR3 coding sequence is TGTGCCAGCAGACTGGACGGGAGCTCCTACGAGCAGTACTTC. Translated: CASRLDGSSYEQYF.

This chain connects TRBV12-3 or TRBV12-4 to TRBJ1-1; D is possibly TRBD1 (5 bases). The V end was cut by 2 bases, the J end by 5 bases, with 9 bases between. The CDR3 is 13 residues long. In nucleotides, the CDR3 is TGTGCCAGCAGTTTAATGGAGGGGACTGAAGCTTTCTTT. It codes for CASSLMEGTEAFF.